What follows is one T cell receptor beta chain and its context. Antigen specificity is unknown. Sequenced by immunoSEQ multiplex PCR; TCRdb stores in-frame clones only, minus some. The repertoire holds some 91,000 clones, with about 81% as singletons. The entry originates in a study of glioma-infiltrating T cells after dendritic cell vaccination. The ends lost 5 bases at V and 1 base at J; junction bases unmatched: 19. Looked up from germline, CDR1 is MDHEN and CDR2 is SYDVKM. This CDR3 contains 21 residues. Noted time point: after dendritic cell vaccination, including at tumor progression/relapse. Study results and caveats: Longer survival after dendritic cell vaccination followed higher pretreatment TIL content.

This clonotype was obtained from a human donor with glioblastoma. The V call is TRBV28, the J call TRBJ2-6; 8 bases match TRBD1. The starting material was blood, obtained after dendritic cell vaccination. Written as DNA, the CDR3 is TGTGCCAGCAGTCCTTATTGGGCAGGGGGCCTTGGCAAGTCTGGGGCCAACGTCCTGACTTTC. Translated, it gives CASSPYWAGGLGKSGANVLTF.